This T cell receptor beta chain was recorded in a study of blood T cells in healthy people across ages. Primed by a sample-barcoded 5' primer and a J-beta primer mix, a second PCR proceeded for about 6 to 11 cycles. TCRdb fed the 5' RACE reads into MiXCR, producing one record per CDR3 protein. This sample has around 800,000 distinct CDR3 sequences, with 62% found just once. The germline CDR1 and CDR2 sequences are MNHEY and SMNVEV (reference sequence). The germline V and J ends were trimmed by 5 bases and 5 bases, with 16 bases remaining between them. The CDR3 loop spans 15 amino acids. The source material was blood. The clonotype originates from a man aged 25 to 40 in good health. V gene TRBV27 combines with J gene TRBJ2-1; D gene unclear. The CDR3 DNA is TGTGCCAGCAGTATGTCGCGGCGCGGCAACAATGAGCAGTTCTTC. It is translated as CASSMSRRGNNEQFF.